This T cell receptor beta chain was captured by sequencing in a study of blood T cell repertoires in COVID-19 (dated by TCRdb to 2020 to 2022). Broadly, across the study: Samples covering the acute and convalescent phases of COVID-19 were provided by collaborators in the United States, Italy and Spain. The material from the prospective study consisted of cDNA or gDNA derived from T cells, B-cell-depleted T cells, or PBMCs. The samples were drawn from the first 160 participants of the ongoing ImmuneRACE study and from 1,254 subjects provided by 6 global collaborators. Deeply sampled blood TCRbeta repertoires from subjects exposed to, actively infected with, or recovered from COVID-19 were included in the dataset. The repertoires were released in a freely available public database meant as a resource for research on the immune response to SARS-CoV-2. Nearly every sample came with metadata listing a de-identified subject ID, COVID-19 status, age in years and sex. Where HLA class I and class II types were available, the types were taken from metadata supplied by the sample provider, not from assay-based typing.

TCRbeta CDR3 regions were amplified from genomic DNA by means of the immunoSEQ Assay, a bias-controlled multiplex PCR. Regarding the original processing steps: The number of nucleated cells in each sample was estimated by amplification of reference gene primers within the assay. To quantify the absolute abundance of each unique TCRbeta CDR3 rearrangement, sequence reads were collapsed and filtered. For each sample, productive Simpson clonality was calculated as the square root of Simpson's diversity index across productive rearrangements. TCRdb obtained this table from immuneACCESS and retained in-frame rearrangements with V and J assigned. These tables miss some clones; where compared with another copy, unresolved V genes account for less than half of the shortfall, and the remainder is unexplained. V and J calls and clone size are copied from that table; D and trimming were computed from the DNA. This sample gives about 36,000 clones in total; about 81% of them show up just once. Under 45% of the sample is in the top ten clones.

V is trimmed back by 3 bases and J by 1 base, and the junction contains 10 bases that no gene match accounts for. The CDR3 runs 16 amino acids, cysteine and phenylalanine included. Of the read, only the CDR3 DNA is kept; its 48 bases are in frame from base 1. Via the germline V gene, CDR1 is SGHDT and CDR2 YYEEEE. Study-level results and caveats: The amount of clinical and demographic metadata varied by source and participant and was provided uncurated.

The collaborating institutions used their own protocols to collect whole blood in K2EDTA tubes. For TCRbeta analysis, collaborator samples were shipped as frozen whole blood, as isolated PBMCs, or as DNA extracted from either sample type. Comments on this clone: Its cognate antigen has yet to be identified. The input lacks base qualities; no much larger clone sits a single base away.

What was sequenced was peripheral blood. The V and J genes are TRBV5-6 and TRBJ2-7; 7 of the junction bases match TRBD1. The source is a human donor in a cohort sampled during active or convalescent COVID-19. The donor label of this sample is uncertain. The CDR3 in this case is CASSSLQGLNSYEQYF. The bases read TGTGCCAGCAGCTCGTTACAGGGGCTTAATTCCTACGAGCAGTACTTC.